The present T cell receptor beta chain was sequenced within a study of cytomegalovirus exposure and HLA in healthy donors. At the level of the study: For the 300 to 450 genotyped donors, roughly 80% fell within the Caucasian-associated ancestry cluster.

A remark on this clone: As yet, its antigen is unknown.

It was with 60 Vbeta and 13 Jbeta primers that the PCR ran. TCRdb's table, derived via immunoSEQ multiplex PCR, lists solely in-frame clones and lacks some. The repertoire consists of approximately 280,000 clones, with roughly 89% occurring once and the leading ten covering roughly 2.3%. Trimming cost V 5 bases and J 1 base; bases outside gene matches: 4. In germline, CDR1 is MNHNY, CDR2 SVGAGI (reference sequence). The CDR3 covers 14 residues. Study outcomes and limitations: In all likelihood, a cluster of highly shared sequence variants was a sequencing artifact. CMV serostatus was the only immune exposure information that was available.

The study sampled nominally healthy donors, though unrecorded immune exposures were likely. Sequenced input: PBMCs. The sequence was collected from a woman aged 18-35 years in good health and CMV-seronegative. The rearrangement uses TRBV6-6 and TRBJ1-1; 7 nucleotides match TRBD1. The CDR3 protein is CASSTTGSNTEAFF. Here the CDR3 DNA reads TGTGCCAGCAGTACGACAGGGTCGAACACTGAAGCTTTCTTT.